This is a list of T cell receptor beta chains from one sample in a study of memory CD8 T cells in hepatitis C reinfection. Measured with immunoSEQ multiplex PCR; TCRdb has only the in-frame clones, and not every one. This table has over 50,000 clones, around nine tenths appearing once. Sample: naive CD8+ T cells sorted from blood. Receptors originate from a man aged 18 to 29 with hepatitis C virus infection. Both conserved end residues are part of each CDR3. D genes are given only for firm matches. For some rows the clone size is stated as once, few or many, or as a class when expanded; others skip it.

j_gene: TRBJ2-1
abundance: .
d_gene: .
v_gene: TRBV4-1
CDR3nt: TGCGCCAGCAGCCCCCCTTCAGGGTACAATGAGCAGTTCTTC
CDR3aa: CASSPPSGYNEQFF

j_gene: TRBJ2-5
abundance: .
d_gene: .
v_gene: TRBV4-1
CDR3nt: TGCGCCAGCAGCCAAGAAACGAGTAGCTTGGAGACCCAGTACTTC
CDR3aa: CASSQETSSLETQYF

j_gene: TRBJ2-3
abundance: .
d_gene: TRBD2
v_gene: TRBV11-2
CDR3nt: TGTGCCAGCAGCGTCGGGGGGGCCATAGATACGCAGTATTTT
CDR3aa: CASSVGGAIDTQYF

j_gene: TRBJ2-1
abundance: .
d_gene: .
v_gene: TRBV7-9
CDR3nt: TGTGCCAGCAGCGAAGAAGGGAGCTCCTACAATGAGCAGTTCTTC
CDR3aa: CASSEEGSSYNEQFF

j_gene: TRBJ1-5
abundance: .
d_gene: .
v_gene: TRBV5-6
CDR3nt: TGTGCCAGCAGCTCAGGGTGGGGTCAGCCCCAGCATTTT
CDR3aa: CASSSGWGQPQHF

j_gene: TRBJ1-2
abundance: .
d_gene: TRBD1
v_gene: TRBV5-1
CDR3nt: TGCGCCAGCAGCTTGGCCGGGACAGGGATCTATGGCTACACCTTC
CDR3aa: CASSLAGTGIYGYTF

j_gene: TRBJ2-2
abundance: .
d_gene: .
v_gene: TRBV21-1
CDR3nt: TGTGCCAGCAGCACAATCGGGCTAGCGGGAGGGCCCGACACCGGGGAGCTGTTTTTT
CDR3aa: CASSTIGLAGGPDTGELFF

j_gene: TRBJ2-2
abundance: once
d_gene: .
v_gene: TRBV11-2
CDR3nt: TGTGCCAGCAGCTTCCAAGGGGGGGCCGGGGAGCTGTTTTTT
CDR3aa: CASSFQGGAGELFF

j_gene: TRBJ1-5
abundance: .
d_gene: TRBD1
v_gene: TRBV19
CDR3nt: TGTGCCAGTAGTATAACAACAGGGGGAAATCAGCCCCAGCATTTT
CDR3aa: CASSITTGGNQPQHF

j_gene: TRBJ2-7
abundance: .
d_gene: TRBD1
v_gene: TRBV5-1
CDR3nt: TGCGCCAGCAGCTTGGAGACAGGGGACTCCTACGAGCAGTACTTC
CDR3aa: CASSLETGDSYEQYF

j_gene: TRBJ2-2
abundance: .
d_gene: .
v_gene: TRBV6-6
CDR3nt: TGTGCCACCTCGGTTAGCAGCACCGGGGAGCTGTTTTTT
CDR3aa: CATSVSSTGELFF

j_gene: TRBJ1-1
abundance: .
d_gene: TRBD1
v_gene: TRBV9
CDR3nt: TGTGCCAGCAGCCCTGGACAGGGTTCCCTTTATGAAGCTTTCTTT
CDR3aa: CASSPGQGSLYEAFF

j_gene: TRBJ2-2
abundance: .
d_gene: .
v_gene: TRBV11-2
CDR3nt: TGTGCCAGCAGCTTAGAGTTGGGGGCCCTCACCGGGGAGCTGTTTTTT
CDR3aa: CASSLELGALTGELFF

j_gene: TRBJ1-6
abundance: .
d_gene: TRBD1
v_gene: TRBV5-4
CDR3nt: TGTGCCAGCAGCCTCGGACAGGGTGATTCACCCCTCCACTTT
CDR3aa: CASSLGQGDSPLHF

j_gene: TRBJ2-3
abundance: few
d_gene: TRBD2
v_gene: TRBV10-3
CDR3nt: TGTGCCATCAGTGAGCCGACTAGCGTGGGGTATACAGATACGCAGTATTTT
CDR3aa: CAISEPTSVGYTDTQYF

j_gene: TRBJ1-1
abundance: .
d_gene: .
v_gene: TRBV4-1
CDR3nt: TGCGCCAGCAGCCCAGACCCCGGGACAAACACTGAAGCTTTCTTT
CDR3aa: CASSPDPGTNTEAFF

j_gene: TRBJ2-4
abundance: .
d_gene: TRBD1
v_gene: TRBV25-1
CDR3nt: TGTGCCAGCAGTGAATATATGGGACAGGGTGTCAAAAACATTCAGTACTTC
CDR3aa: CASSEYMGQGVKNIQYF

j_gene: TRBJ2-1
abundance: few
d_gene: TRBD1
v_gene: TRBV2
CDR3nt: TGTGCCAGCAGCAGCCGGACAGGGAAGGCCTACAATGAGCAGTTCTTC
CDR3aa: CASSSRTGKAYNEQFF

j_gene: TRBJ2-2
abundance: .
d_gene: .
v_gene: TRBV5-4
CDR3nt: TGTGCCAGCAGCTTGCCAACGAACACCGGGGAGCTGTTTTTT
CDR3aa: CASSLPTNTGELFF

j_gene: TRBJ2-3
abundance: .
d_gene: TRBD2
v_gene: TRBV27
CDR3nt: TGTGCCAGCAGTCCATTGGCGGGGGGTATAGATACGCAGTATTTT
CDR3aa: CASSPLAGGIDTQYF

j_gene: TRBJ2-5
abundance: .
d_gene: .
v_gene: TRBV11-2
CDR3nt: TGTGCCAGCAGCTTAGTCTACCTAGAGACCCAGCACTTC
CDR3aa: CASSLVYLETQHF

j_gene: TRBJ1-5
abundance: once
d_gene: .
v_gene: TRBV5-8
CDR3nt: TGTGCCAGCAGCCCTCAGGAGGTCGGCCGATTAATTCAGCCCCAGCATTTT
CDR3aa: CASSPQEVGRLIQPQHF

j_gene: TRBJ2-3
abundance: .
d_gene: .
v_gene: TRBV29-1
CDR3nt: TGCAGCGCCGTAGGGGGGGTGGACAAGCCGGGAGATACGCAGTATTTT
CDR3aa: CSAVGGVDKPGDTQYF

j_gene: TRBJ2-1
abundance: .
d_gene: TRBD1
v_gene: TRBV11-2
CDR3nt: TGTGCCAGCAGCCTCGGACAGGGACGCAATGAGCAGTTCTTC
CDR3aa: CASSLGQGRNEQFF

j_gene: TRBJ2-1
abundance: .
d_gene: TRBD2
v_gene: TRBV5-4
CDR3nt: TGTGCTCTAGCGGGGGGAGGTAGAAATGAGCAGTTCTTC
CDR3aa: CALAGGGRNEQFF

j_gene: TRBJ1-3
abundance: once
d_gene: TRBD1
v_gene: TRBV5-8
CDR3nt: TGTGCCAGCAGCTTGGGGACAGGGGTTGGAAACACCATATATTTT
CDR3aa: CASSLGTGVGNTIYF

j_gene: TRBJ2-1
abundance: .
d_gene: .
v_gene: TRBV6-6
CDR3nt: TGTGCCAGCAGTTACAACCGGGAGCAGCAAGGGGAGCAGTTCTTC
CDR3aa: CASSYNREQQGEQFF

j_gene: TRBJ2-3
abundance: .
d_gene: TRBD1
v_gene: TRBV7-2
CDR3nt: TGTGCCAGCAGCTTGGCTTTGGGACAGGGCACAGATACGCAGTATTTT
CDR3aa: CASSLALGQGTDTQYF

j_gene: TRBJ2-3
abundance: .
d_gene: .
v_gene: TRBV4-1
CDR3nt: TGCGCCAGCAGTCCCTGGCGGAGTAGCACAGATACGCAGTATTTT
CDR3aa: CASSPWRSSTDTQYF

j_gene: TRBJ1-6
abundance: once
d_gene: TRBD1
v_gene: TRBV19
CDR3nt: TGTGCCAGTACAGTCGGACAGGGACCTAATTCACCCCTCCACTTT
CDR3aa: CASTVGQGPNSPLHF

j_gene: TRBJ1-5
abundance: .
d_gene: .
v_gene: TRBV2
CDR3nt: TGTGCCAGCAGGCAGGGTAATCAGCCCCAGCATTTT
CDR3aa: CASRQGNQPQHF

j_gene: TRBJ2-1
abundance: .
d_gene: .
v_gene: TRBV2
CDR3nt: TGTGCCAGCAGTGACCCAGTCTTCCCCTACAATGAGCAGTTCTTC
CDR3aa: CASSDPVFPYNEQFF

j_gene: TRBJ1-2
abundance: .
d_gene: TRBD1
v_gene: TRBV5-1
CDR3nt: TGCGCCAGCAGCGATTCGACAGGGGGGCCTTATGGCTACACCTTC
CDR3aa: CASSDSTGGPYGYTF

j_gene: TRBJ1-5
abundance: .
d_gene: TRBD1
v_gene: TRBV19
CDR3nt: TGTGCCAGTAGTGTGGGACAGGGCGTCAATCAGCCCCAGCATTTT
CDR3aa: CASSVGQGVNQPQHF

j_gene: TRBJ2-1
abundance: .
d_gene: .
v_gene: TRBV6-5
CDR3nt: TGTGCCAGCAGTGCCGGACACTTCTCCTACAATGAGCAGTTCTTC
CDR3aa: CASSAGHFSYNEQFF

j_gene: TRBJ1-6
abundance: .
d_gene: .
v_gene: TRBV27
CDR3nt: TGTGCCAGCAGTTTATCGGGGGTGCGGGGAGGTTCACCCCTCCACTTT
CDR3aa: CASSLSGVRGGSPLHF

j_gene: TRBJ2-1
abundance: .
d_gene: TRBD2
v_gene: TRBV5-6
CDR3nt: TGTGCCAGCAGCTCGGAGGGACTAGCGGGGTTTACTGAGCAGTTCTTC
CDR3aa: CASSSEGLAGFTEQFF

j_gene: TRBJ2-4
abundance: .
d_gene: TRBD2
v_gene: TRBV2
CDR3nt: TGTGCCAGCAGTGGCCCGAACCAGCGGGAGGGCAAAAGTGGGGCCAAAAACATTCAGTACTTC
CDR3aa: CASSGPNQREGKSGAKNIQYF

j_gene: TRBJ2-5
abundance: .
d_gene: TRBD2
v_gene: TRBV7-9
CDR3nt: TGTGCCAGCAGCCGCCAGCTAGCGGGAGGGCCGGGGGAGCAGTACTTC
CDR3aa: CASSRQLAGGPGEQYF

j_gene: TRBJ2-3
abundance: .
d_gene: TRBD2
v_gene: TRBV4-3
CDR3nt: TGCGCCAGCAGCCAAGATAGCGGGGGCACAGATACGCAGTATTTT
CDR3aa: CASSQDSGGTDTQYF

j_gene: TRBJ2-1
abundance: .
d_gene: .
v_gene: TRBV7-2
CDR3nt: TGTGCCAGCAGCTTATCGGGGGGCCCCTACAATGAGCAGTTCTTC
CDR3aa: CASSLSGGPYNEQFF

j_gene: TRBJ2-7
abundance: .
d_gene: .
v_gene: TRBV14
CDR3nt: TGTGCCAGCTCCCAGGGCGGGACCTACGAGCAGTACTTC
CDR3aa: CASSQGGTYEQYF

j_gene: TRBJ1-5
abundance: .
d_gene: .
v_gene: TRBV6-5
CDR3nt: TGTGCCAGCAGTTACGGTACAGAACTGGGGGGGCCCCAGCATTTT
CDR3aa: CASSYGTELGGPQHF

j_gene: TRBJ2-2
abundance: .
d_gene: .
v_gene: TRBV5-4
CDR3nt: TGTGCCAGCAGCTTGGCAGGTTTCACCGGGGAGCTGTTTTTT
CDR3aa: CASSLAGFTGELFF

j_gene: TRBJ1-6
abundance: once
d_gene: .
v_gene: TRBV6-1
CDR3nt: TGTGCCAGCAGTGAATTAGGGGATAATTCACCCCTCCACTTT
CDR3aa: CASSELGDNSPLHF

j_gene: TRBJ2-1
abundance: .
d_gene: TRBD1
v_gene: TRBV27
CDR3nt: TGTGCCAGCAGTTCGGGACAGTACAATGAGCAGTTCTTC
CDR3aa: CASSSGQYNEQFF

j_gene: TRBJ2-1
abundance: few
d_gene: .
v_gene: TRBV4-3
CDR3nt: TGCGCCAGCAGCCAAGATCAGGGCTCCTACAATGAGCAGTTCTTC
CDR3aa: CASSQDQGSYNEQFF

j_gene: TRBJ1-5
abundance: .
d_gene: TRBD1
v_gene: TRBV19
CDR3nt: TGTGCCAGTAGTACCCTACAGGGGAACAATCAGCCCCAGCATTTT
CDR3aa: CASSTLQGNNQPQHF

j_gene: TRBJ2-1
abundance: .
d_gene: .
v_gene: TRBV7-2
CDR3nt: TGTGCCAGCAGCTTAGTGGCGGGGACCTACAATGAGCAGTTCTTC
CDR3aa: CASSLVAGTYNEQFF

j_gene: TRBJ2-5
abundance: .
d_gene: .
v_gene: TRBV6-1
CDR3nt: TGTGCCAGCAGCGCTCGCCAGGGAATTGGTGAGACCCAGTACTTC
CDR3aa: CASSARQGIGETQYF

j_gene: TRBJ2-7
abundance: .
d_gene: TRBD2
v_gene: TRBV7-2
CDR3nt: TGTGCCAGCAGCGATCCTAGCGGGGGGCTCTACGAGCAGTACTTC
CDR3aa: CASSDPSGGLYEQYF

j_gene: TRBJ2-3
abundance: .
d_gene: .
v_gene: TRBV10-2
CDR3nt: TGCGCCAGCAGTGAGGGTCTAGAGCCAGATACGCAGTATTTT
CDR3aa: CASSEGLEPDTQYF

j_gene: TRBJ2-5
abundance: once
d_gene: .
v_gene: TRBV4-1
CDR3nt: TGCGCCAGCAGCCAAGGGTGGGGGGACCCCAGGGAGACCCAGTACTTC
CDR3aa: CASSQGWGDPRETQYF